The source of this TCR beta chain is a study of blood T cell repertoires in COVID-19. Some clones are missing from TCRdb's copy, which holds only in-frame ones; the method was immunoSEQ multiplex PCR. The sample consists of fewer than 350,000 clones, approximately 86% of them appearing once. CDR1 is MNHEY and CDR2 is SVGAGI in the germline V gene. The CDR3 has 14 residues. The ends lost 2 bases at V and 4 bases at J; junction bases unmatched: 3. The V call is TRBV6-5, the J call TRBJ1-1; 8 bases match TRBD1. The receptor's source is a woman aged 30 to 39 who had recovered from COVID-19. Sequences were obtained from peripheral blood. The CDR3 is CASSYIDRGTEAFF. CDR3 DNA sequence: TGTGCCAGCAGTTACATCGACAGGGGCACTGAAGCTTTCTTT.